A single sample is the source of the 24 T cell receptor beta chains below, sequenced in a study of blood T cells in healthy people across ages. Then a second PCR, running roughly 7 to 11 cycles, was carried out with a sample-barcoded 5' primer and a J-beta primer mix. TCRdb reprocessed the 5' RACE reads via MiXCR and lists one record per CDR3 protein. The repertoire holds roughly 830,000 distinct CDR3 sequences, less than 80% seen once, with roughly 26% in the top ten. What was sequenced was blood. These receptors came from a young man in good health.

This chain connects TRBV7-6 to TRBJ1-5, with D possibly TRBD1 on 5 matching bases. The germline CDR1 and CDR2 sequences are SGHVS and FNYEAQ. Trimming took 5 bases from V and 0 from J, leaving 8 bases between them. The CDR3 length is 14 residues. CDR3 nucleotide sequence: TGTGCCAGCAGCGAGACAGTTAGCAATCAGCCCCAGCATTTT. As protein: CASSETVSNQPQHF.

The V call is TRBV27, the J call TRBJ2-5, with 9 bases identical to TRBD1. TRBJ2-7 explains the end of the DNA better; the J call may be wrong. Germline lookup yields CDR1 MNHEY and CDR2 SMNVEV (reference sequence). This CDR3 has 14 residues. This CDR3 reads CASRPGQGSNEQYF. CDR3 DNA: TGTGCCAGCAGACCCGGACAGGGGTCCAACGAGCAGTACTTC.

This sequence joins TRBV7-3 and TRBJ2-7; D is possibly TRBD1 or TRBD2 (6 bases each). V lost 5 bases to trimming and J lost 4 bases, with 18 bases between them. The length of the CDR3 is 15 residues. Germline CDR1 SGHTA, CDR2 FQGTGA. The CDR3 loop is CASSDPGATYYEQYF. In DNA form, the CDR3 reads TGTGCCAGCAGCGACCCGGGGGCTACATATTACGAGCAGTACTTC.

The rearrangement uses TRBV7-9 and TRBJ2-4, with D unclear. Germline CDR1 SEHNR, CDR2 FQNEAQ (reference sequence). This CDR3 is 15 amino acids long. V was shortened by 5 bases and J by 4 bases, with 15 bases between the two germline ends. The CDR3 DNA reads TGTGCCAGCAGCCCCGTAGGCCCCAAGAAAAACATTCAGTACTTC. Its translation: CASSPVGPKKNIQYF.

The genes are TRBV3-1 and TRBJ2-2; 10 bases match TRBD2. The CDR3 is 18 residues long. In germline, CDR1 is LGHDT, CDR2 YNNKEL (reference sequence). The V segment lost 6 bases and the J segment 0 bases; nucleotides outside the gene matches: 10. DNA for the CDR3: TGTGCCAGCAGTCCAGGGGCTAGCGGGGGACCGAACACCGGGGAGCTGTTTTTT. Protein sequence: CASSPGASGGPNTGELFF.

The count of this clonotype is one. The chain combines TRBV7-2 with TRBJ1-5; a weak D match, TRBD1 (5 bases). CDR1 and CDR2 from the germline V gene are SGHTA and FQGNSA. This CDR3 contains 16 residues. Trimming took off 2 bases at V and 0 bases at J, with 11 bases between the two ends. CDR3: CASSLLGVNSNQPQHF. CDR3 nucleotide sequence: TGTGCCAGCAGCTTATTGGGGGTTAATAGCAATCAGCCCCAGCATTTT. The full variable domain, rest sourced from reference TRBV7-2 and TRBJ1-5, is GAGVSQSPSNKVTEKGKDVELRCDPISGHTALYWYRQSLGQGLEFLIYFQGNSAPDKSGLPSDRFSAERTGGSVSTLTIQRTQQEDSAVYLCASSLLGVNSNQPQHFGDGTRLSIL.

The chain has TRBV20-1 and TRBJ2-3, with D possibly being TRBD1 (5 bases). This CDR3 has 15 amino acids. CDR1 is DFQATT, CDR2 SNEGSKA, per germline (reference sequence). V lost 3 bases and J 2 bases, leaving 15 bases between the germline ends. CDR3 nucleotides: TGCAGTGCTAGCCTCCAGTGGGGCCTCACAGATACGCAGTATTTT. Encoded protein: CSASLQWGLTDTQYF.

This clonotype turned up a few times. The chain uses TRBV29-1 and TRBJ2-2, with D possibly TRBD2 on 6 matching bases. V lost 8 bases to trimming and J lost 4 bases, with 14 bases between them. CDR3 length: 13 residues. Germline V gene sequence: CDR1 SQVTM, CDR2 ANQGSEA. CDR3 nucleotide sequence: TGCAGCCATGAGGGACTGAGCACCGGGGAGCTGTTTTTT. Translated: CSHEGLSTGELFF.

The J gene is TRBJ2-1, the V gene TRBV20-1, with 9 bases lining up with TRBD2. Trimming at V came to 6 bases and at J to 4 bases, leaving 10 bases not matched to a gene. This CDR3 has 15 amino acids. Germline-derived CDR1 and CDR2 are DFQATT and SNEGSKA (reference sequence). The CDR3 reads CSATERGDVYNEQFF. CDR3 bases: TGCAGTGCAACCGAGCGGGGGGATGTGTACAATGAGCAGTTCTTC.

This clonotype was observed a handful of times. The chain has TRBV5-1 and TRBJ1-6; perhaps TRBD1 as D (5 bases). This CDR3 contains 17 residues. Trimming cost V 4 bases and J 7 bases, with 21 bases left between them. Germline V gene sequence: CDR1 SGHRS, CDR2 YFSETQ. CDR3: CASSMGPALERNSPLHF. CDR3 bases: TGCGCCAGCAGCATGGGACCGGCCCTCGAACGAAATTCACCCCTCCACTTT.

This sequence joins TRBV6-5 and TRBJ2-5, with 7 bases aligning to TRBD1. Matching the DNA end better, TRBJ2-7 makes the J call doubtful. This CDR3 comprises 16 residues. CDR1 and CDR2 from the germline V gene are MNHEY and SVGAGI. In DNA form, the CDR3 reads TGTGCCAGCAGTTCTAACCGAAGGGACAGACTCTACGAGCAGTACTTC. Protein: CASSSNRRDRLYEQYF.

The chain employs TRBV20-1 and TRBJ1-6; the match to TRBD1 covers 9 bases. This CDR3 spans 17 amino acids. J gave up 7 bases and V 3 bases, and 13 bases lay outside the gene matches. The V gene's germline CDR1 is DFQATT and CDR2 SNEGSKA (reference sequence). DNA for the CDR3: TGCAGTGCTAGCCCCTGGGACAGGGAATTTGGCAATTCACCCCTCCACTTT. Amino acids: CSASPWDREFGNSPLHF.

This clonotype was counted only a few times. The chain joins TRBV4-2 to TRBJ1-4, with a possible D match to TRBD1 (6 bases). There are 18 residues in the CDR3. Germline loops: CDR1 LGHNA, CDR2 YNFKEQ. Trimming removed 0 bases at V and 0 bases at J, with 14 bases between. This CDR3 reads CASSQEVRGGPTNEKLFF. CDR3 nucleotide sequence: TGTGCCAGCAGCCAAGAAGTTCGGGGGGGGCCAACTAATGAAAAACTGTTTTTT.

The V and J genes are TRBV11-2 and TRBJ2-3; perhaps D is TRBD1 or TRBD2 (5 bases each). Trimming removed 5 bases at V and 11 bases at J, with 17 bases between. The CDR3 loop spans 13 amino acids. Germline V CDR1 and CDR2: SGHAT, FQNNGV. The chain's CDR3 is CASSPRPGREQYF. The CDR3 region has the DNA TGTGCCAGCAGCCCACGGCCGGGACGAGAGCAGTATTTT.

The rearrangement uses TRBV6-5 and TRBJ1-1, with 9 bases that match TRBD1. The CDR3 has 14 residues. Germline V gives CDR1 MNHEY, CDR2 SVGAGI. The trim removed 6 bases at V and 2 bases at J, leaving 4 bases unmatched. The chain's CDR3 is CASRLTGGNTEAFF. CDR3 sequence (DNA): TGTGCCAGCAGATTGACAGGGGGTAACACTGAAGCTTTCTTT.

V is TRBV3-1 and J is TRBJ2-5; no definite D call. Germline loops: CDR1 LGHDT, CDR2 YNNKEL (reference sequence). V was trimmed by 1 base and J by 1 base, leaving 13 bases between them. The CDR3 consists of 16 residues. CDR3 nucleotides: TGTGCCAGCAGCCAAGCCACCCTTCGAAGCCAAGAGACCCAGTACTTC. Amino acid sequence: CASSQATLRSQETQYF.

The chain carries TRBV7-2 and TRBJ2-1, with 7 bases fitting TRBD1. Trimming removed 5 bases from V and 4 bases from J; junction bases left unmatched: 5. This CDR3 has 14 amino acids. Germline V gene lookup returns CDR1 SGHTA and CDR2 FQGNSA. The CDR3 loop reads CASSAIQGYNEQFF. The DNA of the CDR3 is TGTGCCAGCAGCGCGATACAGGGGTACAATGAGCAGTTCTTC. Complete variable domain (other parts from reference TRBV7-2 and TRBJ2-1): GAGVSQSPSNKVTEKGKDVELRCDPISGHTALYWYRQSLGQGLEFLIYFQGNSAPDKSGLPSDRFSAERTGGSVSTLTIQRTQQEDSAVYLCASSAIQGYNEQFFGPGTRLTVL.

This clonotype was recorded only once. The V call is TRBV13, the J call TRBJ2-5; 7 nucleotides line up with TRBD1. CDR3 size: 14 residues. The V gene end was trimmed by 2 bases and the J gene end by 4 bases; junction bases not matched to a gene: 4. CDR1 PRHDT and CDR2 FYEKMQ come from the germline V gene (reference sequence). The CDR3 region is CASSLRGRVETQYF. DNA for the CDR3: TGTGCCAGCAGCTTAAGGGGGCGCGTAGAGACCCAGTACTTC. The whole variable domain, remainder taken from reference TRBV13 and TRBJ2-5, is AAGVIQSPRHLIKEKRETATLKCYPIPRHDTVYWYQQGPGQDPQFLISFYEKMQSDKGSIPDRFSAQQFSDYHSELNMSSLELGDSALYFCASSLRGRVETQYFGPGTRLLVL.

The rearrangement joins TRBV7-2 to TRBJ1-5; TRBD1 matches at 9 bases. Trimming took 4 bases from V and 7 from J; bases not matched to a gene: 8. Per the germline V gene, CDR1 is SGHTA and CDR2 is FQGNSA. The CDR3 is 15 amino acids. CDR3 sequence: CASSYQQGAGQPQHF. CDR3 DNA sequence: TGTGCCAGCAGCTACCAACAGGGGGCGGGCCAGCCCCAGCATTTT.

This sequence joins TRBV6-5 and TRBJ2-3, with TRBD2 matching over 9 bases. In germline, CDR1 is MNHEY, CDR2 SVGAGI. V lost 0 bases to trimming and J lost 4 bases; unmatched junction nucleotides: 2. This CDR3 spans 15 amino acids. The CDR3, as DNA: TGTGCCAGCAGTTACTCGAGCGGGGGGTCAGATACGCAGTATTTT. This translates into CASSYSSGGSDTQYF.

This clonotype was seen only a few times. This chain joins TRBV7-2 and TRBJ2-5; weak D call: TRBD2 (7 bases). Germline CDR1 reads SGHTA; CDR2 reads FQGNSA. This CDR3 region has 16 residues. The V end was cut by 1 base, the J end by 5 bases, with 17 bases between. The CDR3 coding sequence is TGTGCCAGCAGCTTAGTTAGTTTGCGGGGGCGCGAGACCCAGTACTTC. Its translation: CASSLVSLRGRETQYF.

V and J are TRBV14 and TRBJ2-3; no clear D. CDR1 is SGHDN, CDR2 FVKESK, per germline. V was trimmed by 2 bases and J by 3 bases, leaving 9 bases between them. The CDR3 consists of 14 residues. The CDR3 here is CASSQHSSTDTQYF. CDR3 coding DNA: TGTGCCAGCAGCCAACATTCATCTACAGATACGCAGTATTTT.

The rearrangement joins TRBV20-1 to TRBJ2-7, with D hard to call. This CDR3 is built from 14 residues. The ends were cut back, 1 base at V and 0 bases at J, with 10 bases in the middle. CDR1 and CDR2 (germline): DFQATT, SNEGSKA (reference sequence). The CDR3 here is CSARGVINSYEQYF. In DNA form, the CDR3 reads TGCAGTGCTAGAGGGGTCATAAACTCCTACGAGCAGTACTTC.

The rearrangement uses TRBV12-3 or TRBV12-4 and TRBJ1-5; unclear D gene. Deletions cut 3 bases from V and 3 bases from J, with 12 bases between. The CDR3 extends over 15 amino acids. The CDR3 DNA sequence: TGTGCCAGCAGTTTTCGGACGTCGACCAATCAGCCCCAGCATTTT. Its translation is CASSFRTSTNQPQHF.